The subject of this entry is one T cell receptor beta chain. CDR3 size: 16 residues. Between the trimmed V and J ends, which lost 0 bases and 0 bases, there was a span of 11 bases. Germline loops: CDR1 MNHEY, CDR2 SVGAGI. Method: immunoSEQ multiplex PCR; TCRdb's copy keeps in-frame clones and lacks some. The table records 95,000 to 150,000 clones, roughly 87% of them present only once. The data derive from a study of blood T cell repertoires in COVID-19. V is TRBV6-5 and J is TRBJ1-1; D gene unclear. The TCR was taken from a man older than 75 with active or convalescent COVID-19. The sequenced sample consisted of peripheral blood. Written as DNA, the CDR3 is TGTGCCAGCAGTTACTCAGGAGGACGGGTGAACACTGAAGCTTTCTTT. Translation: CASSYSGGRVNTEAFF.